This T cell receptor (beta chain) was recovered during a study of T-cell reconstitution after alpha-beta-depleted transplantation in children. The library targeted TCRbeta and was prepared with unique molecular identifiers. TCRdb fed the PCR reads into MiXCR, producing one record per CDR3 protein. The table records about 540,000 distinct CDR3 sequences, about 17% of them present only once. This CDR3 comprises 15 residues. V was clipped by 6 bases and J by 5 bases; unmatched bases: 8. The rearrangement links TRBV12-3 or TRBV12-4 to TRBJ2-5, with 11 bases aligning to TRBD2. The sequence derives from a human donor who donated a stem cell graft to a child with acute lymphoblastic leukemia. The sample here was PBMCs from the stem cell graft donor, taken from the stem cell graft. In DNA form, the CDR3 reads TGTGCCAGCAGCCCGGGACTAGCGGAGAGGGAGACCCAGTACTTC. Translated, it gives CASSPGLAERETQYF.